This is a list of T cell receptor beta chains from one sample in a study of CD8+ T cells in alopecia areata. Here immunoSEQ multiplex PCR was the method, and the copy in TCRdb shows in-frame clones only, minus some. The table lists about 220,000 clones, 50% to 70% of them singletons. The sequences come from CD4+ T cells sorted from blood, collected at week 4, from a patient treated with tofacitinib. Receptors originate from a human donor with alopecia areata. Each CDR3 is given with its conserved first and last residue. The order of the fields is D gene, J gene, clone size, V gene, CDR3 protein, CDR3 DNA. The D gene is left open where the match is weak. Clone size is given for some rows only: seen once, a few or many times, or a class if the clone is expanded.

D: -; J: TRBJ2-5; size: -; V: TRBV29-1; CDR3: CSVDGLAPATQYF; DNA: TGCAGCGTTGATGGGCTGGCCCCCGCGACCCAGTACTTC
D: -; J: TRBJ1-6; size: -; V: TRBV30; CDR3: CAWSVLLGRRNSPLHF; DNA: TGTGCCTGGAGTGTACTACTGGGACGAAGGAATTCACCCCTCCACTTT
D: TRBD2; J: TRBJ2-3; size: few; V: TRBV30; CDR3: CASNAGTSADTQYF; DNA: TGTGCCTCCAACGCCGGGACTAGCGCCGATACGCAGTATTTT
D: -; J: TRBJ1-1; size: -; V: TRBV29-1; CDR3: CSGGRRLNTEAFF; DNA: TGCAGCGGTGGCCGCCGATTGAACACTGAAGCTTTCTTT
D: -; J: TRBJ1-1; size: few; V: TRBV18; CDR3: CASSPRMGTEAFF; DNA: TGTGCCAGCTCACCACGGATGGGCACTGAAGCTTTCTTT
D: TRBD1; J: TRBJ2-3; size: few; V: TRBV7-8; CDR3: CASSLVRGPRGTDTQYF; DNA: TGTGCCAGCAGCTTAGTCAGGGGGCCGCGTGGCACAGATACGCAGTATTTT
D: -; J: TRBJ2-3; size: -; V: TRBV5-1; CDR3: CASSLGSLKTDTQYF; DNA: TGCGCCAGCAGCTTGGGCTCTCTAAAGACAGATACGCAGTATTTT
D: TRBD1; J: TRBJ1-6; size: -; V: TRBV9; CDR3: CASSVGQANSPLHF; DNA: TGTGCCAGCAGCGTGGGACAGGCTAATTCACCCCTCCACTTT
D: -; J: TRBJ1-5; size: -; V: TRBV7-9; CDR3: CASSGGANQPQHF; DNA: TGTGCCAGCAGTGGGGGGGCTAATCAGCCCCAGCATTTT
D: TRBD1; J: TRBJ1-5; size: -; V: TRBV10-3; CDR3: CAISEGQGVHQPQHF; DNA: TGTGCCATCAGTGAGGGACAGGGGGTTCATCAGCCCCAGCATTTT
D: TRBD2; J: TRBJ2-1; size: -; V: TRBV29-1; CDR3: CSVENSGGADEQFF; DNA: TGCAGCGTTGAAAATAGCGGGGGGGCCGATGAGCAGTTCTTC
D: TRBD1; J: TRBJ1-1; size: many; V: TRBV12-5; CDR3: CASGSPGGGNTEAFF; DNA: TGTGCTAGTGGTTCCCCAGGGGGTGGGAACACTGAAGCTTTCTTT
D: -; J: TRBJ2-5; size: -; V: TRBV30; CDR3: CAWSVGQETQYF; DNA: TGTGCCTGGAGTGTAGGGCAAGAGACCCAGTACTTC
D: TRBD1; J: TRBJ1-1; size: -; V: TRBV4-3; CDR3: CASSRDSYMNTEAFF; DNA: TGCGCCAGCAGCCGGGACAGTTACATGAACACTGAAGCTTTCTTT
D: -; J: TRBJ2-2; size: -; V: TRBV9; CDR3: CASASAGELFF; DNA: TGTGCCAGCGCTAGCGCCGGGGAGCTGTTTTTT
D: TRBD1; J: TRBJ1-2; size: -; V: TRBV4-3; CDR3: CASSQEVRTGPNYGYTF; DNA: TGCGCCAGCAGCCAAGAAGTGAGGACAGGTCCTAACTATGGCTACACCTTC
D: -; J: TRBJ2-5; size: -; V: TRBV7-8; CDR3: CASSLLGPETQYF; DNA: TGTGCCAGCAGCCTACTAGGACCAGAGACCCAGTACTTC
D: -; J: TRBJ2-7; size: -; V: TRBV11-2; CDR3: CASSQGHLYEQYF; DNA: TGTGCCAGCAGCCAGGGACACCTATACGAGCAGTACTTC
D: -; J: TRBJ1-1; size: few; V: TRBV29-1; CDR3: CSVRGNTEAFF; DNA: TGCAGCGTTCGAGGGAACACTGAAGCTTTCTTT
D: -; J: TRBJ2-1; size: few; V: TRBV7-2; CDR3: CASSLELPGASYNEQFF; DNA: TGTGCCAGCAGCTTAGAGCTTCCAGGGGCTTCCTACAATGAGCAGTTCTTC
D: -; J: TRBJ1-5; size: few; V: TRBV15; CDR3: CATSRDRGRQLSNQPQHF; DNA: TGTGCCACCAGCAGAGACAGGGGAAGGCAGTTAAGCAATCAGCCCCAGCATTTT
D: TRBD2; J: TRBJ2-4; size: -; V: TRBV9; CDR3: CASSSRTGTSGRDIQYF; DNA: TGTGCCAGCAGCTCCCGAACCGGGACTAGCGGGAGGGACATTCAGTACTTC
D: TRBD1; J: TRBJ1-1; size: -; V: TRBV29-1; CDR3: CSVVDRRAFF; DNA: TGCAGCGTCGTGGACAGGAGAGCTTTCTTT
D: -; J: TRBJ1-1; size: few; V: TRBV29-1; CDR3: CSVHWTRDTEAFF; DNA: TGCAGCGTCCACTGGACCCGTGACACTGAAGCTTTCTTT
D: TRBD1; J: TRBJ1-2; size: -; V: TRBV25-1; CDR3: CASSDWDRANYGYTF; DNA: TGTGCCAGCAGTGATTGGGACAGGGCTAACTATGGCTACACCTTC
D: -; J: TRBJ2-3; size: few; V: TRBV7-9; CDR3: CASSSQRVWSTDTQYF; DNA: TGTGCCAGCAGCTCGCAAAGGGTCTGGAGCACAGATACGCAGTATTTT
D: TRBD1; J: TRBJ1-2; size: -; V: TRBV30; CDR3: CASISRGLYGYTF; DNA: TGTGCCTCAATTTCCAGGGGGCTCTATGGCTACACCTTC
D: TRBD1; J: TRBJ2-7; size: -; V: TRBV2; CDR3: CASRQGYEQYF; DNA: TGTGCCAGCAGACAGGGGTACGAGCAGTACTTC
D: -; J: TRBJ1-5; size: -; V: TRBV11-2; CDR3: CASSHGARGNQPQHF; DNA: TGTGCCAGCAGTCATGGAGCAAGGGGCAATCAGCCCCAGCATTTT
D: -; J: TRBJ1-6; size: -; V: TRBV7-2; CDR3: CASSRRGVNPPPLHF; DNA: TGTGCCAGCAGCCGCCGGGGGGTTAATCCTCCACCCCTCCACTTT
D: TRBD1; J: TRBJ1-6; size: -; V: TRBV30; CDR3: CAWSVGTAQPYNSPLHF; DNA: TGTGCCTGGAGTGTAGGGACAGCTCAACCCTATAATTCACCCCTCCACTTT
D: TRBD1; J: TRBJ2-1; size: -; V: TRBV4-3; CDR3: CASSQDQGAYNEQFF; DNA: TGCGCCAGCAGCCAAGATCAGGGGGCCTACAATGAGCAGTTCTTC
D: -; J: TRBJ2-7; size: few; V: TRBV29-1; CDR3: CSVGALSEQYF; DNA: TGCAGTGTAGGGGCGCTATCCGAGCAGTACTTC
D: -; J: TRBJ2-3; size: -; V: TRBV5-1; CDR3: CASSQLPTDTQYF; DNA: TGCGCCAGCAGCCAGCTTCCGACAGATACGCAGTATTTT
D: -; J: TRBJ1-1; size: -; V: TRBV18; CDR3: CASSPSEVLGAEAFF; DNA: TGTGCCAGCTCACCATCTGAGGTCTTGGGGGCTGAAGCTTTCTTT
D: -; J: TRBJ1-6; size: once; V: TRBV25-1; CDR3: CARRTVLSYNSPLHF; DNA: TGTGCCAGAAGGACAGTCCTCTCCTATAATTCACCCCTCCACTTT
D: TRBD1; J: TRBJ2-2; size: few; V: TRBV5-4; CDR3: CASSSNTGAPGELFF; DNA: TGTGCCAGCAGCTCAAATACAGGGGCACCCGGGGAGCTGTTTTTT
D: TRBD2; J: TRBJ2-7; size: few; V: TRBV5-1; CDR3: CASNPGLAIEFYEQYF; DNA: TGCGCCAGCAACCCGGGACTAGCGATTGAATTCTACGAGCAGTACTTC
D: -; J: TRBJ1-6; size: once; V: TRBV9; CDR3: CASSVGSGWVIDSPLHF; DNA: TGTGCCAGCAGCGTGGGATCAGGATGGGTGATCGATTCACCCCTCCACTTT
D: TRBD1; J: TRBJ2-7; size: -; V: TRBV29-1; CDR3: CSVVTGREQYF; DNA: TGCAGCGTCGTGACAGGGCGGGAGCAGTACTTC
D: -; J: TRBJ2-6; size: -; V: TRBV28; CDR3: CASSLRREWGSGANVLTF; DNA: TGTGCCAGCAGTTTACGGAGGGAATGGGGCTCTGGGGCCAACGTCCTGACTTTC
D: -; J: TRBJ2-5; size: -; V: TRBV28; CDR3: CASTNGAEQYF; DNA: TGTGCCAGCACGAACGGGGCTGAGCAGTACTTC
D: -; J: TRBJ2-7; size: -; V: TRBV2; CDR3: CASSDLAQYF; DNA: TGTGCCAGCAGTGATCTAGCGCAGTACTTC
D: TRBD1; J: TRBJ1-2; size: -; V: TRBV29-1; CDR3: CSVGTGSNYGYTF; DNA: TGCAGCGTCGGGACAGGGTCTAACTATGGCTACACCTTC
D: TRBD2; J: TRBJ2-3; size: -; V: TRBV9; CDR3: CASSEGVTSGVTQYF; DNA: TGTGCCAGCAGCGAGGGAGTGACTAGCGGGGTTACGCAGTATTTT
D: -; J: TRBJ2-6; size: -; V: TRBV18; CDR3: CASSPLFRDSGANVLTF; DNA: TGTGCCAGCTCACCACTGTTCCGAGACTCTGGGGCCAACGTCCTGACTTTC
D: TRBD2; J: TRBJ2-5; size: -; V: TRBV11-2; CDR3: CASSPATSGGRKTQYF; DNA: TGTGCCAGCAGCCCAGCCACTAGCGGCGGCCGGAAGACCCAGTACTTC
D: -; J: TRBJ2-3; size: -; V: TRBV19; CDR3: CASSIADTQYF; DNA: TGTGCCAGTAGTATTGCAGATACGCAGTATTTT
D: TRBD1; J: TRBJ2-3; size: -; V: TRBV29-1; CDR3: CSVTIQGVTQYF; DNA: TGCAGCGTTACGATACAGGGGGTGACGCAGTATTTT
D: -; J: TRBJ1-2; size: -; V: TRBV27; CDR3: CASSLKATSYGYTF; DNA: TGTGCCAGCAGTTTAAAGGCCACATCCTATGGCTACACCTTC
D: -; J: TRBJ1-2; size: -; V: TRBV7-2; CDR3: CASSLGASRVFRGYTF; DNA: TGTGCCAGCAGCTTAGGAGCTAGCAGGGTGTTTCGTGGCTACACCTTC
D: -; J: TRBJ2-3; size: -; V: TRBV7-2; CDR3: CASKTGLMTDTQYF; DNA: TGTGCCAGCAAAACAGGGTTAATGACAGATACGCAGTATTTT
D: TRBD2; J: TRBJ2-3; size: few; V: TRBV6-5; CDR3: CASSSQRAGDTDTQYF; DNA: TGTGCCAGCAGTTCTCAGCGGGCGGGGGACACAGATACGCAGTATTTT
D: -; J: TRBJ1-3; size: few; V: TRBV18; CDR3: CASSTDSSGNTIYF; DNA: TGTGCCAGCTCAACTGACAGCTCTGGAAACACCATATATTTT
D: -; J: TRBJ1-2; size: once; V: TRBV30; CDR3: CAWSAPGSYTF; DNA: TGTGCCTGGAGTGCCCCGGGGAGCTACACCTTC
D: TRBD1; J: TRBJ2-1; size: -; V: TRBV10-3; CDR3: CAIRRDSLNEQFF; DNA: TGTGCCATCAGACGGGACAGCCTCAATGAGCAGTTCTTC
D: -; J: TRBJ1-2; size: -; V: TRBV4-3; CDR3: CASSQVGTMDGYTF; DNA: TGCGCCAGCAGCCAAGTCGGGACAATGGATGGCTACACCTTC
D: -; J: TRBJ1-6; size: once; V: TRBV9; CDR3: CASSVDNNSPLHF; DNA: TGTGCCAGCAGCGTTGATAATAATTCACCCCTCCACTTT
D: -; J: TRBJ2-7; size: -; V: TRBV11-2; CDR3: CASSLGFLARVYEQYF; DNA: TGTGCCAGCAGCTTAGGTTTCCTAGCCAGGGTCTACGAGCAGTACTTC